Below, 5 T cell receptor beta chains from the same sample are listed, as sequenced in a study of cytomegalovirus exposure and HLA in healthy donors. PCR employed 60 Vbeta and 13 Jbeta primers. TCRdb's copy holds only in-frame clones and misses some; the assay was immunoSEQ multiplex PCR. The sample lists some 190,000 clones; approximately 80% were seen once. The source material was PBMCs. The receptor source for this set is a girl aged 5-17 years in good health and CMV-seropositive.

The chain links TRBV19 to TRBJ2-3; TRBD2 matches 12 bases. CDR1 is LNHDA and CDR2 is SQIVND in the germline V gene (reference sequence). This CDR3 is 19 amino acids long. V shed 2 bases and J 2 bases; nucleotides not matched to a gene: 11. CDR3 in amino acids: CASSIRLAGVSILTDTQYF. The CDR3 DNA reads TGTGCCAGTAGTATAAGACTAGCGGGAGTATCGATCCTCACAGATACGCAGTATTTT.

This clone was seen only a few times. The chain's CDR3 is CASSSGYGELFF. CDR3 coding DNA: TGTGCCAGCAGTTCCGGGTACGGGGAGCTGTTTTTT. This chain joins TRBV27 and TRBJ2-2; no clear D. V dropped 4 bases and J dropped 7 bases, with 7 bases sitting between them. The CDR3 totals 12 residues. Germline V gene lookup returns CDR1 MNHEY and CDR2 SMNVEV (reference sequence).

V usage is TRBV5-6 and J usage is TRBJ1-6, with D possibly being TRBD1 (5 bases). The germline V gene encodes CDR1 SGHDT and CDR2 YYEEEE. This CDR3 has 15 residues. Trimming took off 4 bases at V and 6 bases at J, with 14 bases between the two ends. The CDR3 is CASSPILRGNSPLHF. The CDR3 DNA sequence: TGTGCCAGCAGCCCAATTCTAAGGGGTAATTCACCCCTCCACTTT.

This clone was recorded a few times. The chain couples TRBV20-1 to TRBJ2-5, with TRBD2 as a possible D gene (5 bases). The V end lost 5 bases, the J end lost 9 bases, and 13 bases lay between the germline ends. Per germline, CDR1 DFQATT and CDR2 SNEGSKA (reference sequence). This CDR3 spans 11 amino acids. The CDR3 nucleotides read TGCAGTGCTCCGGGGTTAACGGCCCAGTACTTC. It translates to CSAPGLTAQYF.

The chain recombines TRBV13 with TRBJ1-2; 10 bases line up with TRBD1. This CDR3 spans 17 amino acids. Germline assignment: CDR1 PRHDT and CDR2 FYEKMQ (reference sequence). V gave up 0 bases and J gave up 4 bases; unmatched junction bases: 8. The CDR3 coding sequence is TGTGCCAGCAGCTTAGGGACAGGGGGCGCGGGGGGCTATGGCTACACCTTC. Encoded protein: CASSLGTGGAGGYGYTF.